Shown below are 20 T cell receptor beta chains from a single sample sequenced in a study. TCRdb reprocessed the reads with MiXCR, giving one entry per CDR3 protein. The sample lists about 16,000 distinct CDR3 sequences; around 30% were seen once. Sequencing was performed on blood. These receptors were collected from a human donor.

This clonotype is medium-sized within its sample. The rearrangement links TRBV4-3 to TRBJ2-7, with 8 positions matching TRBD1. The CDR3 is 15 residues long. CDR1 is LGHNA and CDR2 is YSLEER in the germline V gene. The J segment lost 4 bases and the V segment lost 1 base, leaving 6 bases of the junction unmatched. The CDR3 DNA follows: TGCGCCAGCAGCCAAGGGGCCGGGACAGGTTACGAGCAGTACTTC. It encodes CASSQGAGTGYEQYF.

This clonotype is deemed medium-sized. The V gene is TRBV4-3, the J gene TRBJ2-7; D assignment may be TRBD1 or TRBD2 (5 bases each). CDR3 length: 15 amino acids. From germline, CDR1 is LGHNA and CDR2 YSLEER. V was pared by 1 base and J by 2 bases, with 12 bases between. This chain's CDR3 is CASSQARGPAYEQYF. The CDR3 DNA reads as TGCGCCAGCAGCCAAGCAAGGGGACCGGCCTACGAGCAGTACTTC.

The gene calls are TRBV20-1 and TRBJ2-2; the D gene is possibly TRBD2 (5 bases). Trimming took off 8 bases at V and 3 bases at J, with 13 bases between the two ends. In germline, CDR1 is DFQATT, CDR2 SNEGSKA (reference sequence). This CDR3 has 13 residues. For the CDR3, the DNA is TGCAGTTCCACTAGTGCCGACACCGGGGAGCTGTTTTTT. Amino acids: CSSTSADTGELFF.

This clonotype has ten or more counts. CDR3 in amino acids: CASSPSWTGGIGYGYTF. The DNA for the CDR3 is TGTGCCAGCAGCCCGTCCTGGACAGGGGGCATTGGCTATGGCTACACCTTC. The chain is built from TRBV4-2 and TRBJ1-2; 11 bases line up with TRBD1. The CDR3 runs 17 residues. Germline assignment: CDR1 LGHNA and CDR2 YNFKEQ. V trimming: 4 bases; J trimming: 4 bases; junction bases outside the gene matches: 11.

This chain links TRBV20-1 with TRBJ2-1, with D tentatively TRBD1 or TRBD2 (5 bases each). V gave up 0 bases and J gave up 7 bases, with 13 bases separating them. This CDR3 contains 14 residues. CDR1 is DFQATT and CDR2 is SNEGSKA in the germline V gene (reference sequence). CDR3 nucleotide sequence: TGCAGTGCTAGAGATGACGGGACGCGGAATGAGCAGTTCTTC. It translates to CSARDDGTRNEQFF.

As concerns this clonotype: An end of the junction does not agree with germline; a read error may underlie this. The gene calls are TRBV7-6 and TRBJ1-5, with 8 nucleotides matching TRBD1. CDR1 and CDR2 (germline): SGHVS, FNYEAQ. The CDR3 covers 15 residues. CDR3 in amino acids: CVPGTGRSSNQPQHF. DNA of the CDR3: TGCGTACCCGGGACAGGCCGGAGTTCCAATCAGCCCCAGCATTTT.

This clonotype showed up many times. The CDR3: CSARDGSGSYNEQFF. The CDR3 DNA reads as TGCAGTGCTAGAGATGGTAGCGGGAGCTACAATGAGCAGTTCTTC. V usage is TRBV20-1 and J usage is TRBJ2-1, with 9 bases fitting TRBD2. V shed 0 bases and J 3 bases; nucleotides not matched to a gene: 3. Looked up from germline, CDR1 is DFQATT and CDR2 is SNEGSKA (reference sequence). The CDR3 has 15 residues.

Relative to its sample, this clonotype is medium-sized (0.01 to 0.1%). The rearrangement joins TRBV20-1 to TRBJ2-5; TRBD2 aligns across 7 bases. CDR1 is DFQATT and CDR2 is SNEGSKA in the germline V gene (reference sequence). V shed 2 bases, J shed 1 base, and the junction held 10 bases outside the gene matches. The CDR3 extends over 16 amino acids. CDR3 sequence reads: CSARPLLAAVQETQYF. In nucleotides, the CDR3 is TGCAGTGCTAGACCCCTTCTAGCGGCAGTCCAAGAGACCCAGTACTTC.

The gene calls are TRBV4-3 and TRBJ1-3; TRBD1 matches at 7 bases. The CDR3 totals 14 residues. CDR1 and CDR2 from the germline V gene are LGHNA and YSLEER. V gave up 0 bases and J gave up 9 bases; unmatched junction bases: 5. The chain's CDR3 is CASSQDMRQGTIYF. The CDR3 region has the DNA TGCGCCAGCAGCCAAGATATGCGACAGGGCACCATATATTTT.

The V gene is TRBV18, the J gene TRBJ1-2; D is unresolved. The V end lost 3 bases, the J end lost 4 bases, and 15 bases lay between the germline ends. This CDR3 contains 15 residues. The germline V gene encodes CDR1 KGHSH and CDR2 LQKENI. CDR3 region: CASSPERTEFYGYTF. The CDR3 nucleotides read TGTGCCAGCTCACCCGAGAGGACGGAATTCTATGGCTACACCTTC. The entire variable domain, with the rest obtained from reference TRBV18 and TRBJ1-2, is as follows: NAGVMQNPRHLVRRRGQEARLRCSPMKGHSHVYWYRQLPEEGLKFMVYLQKENIIDESGMPKERFSAEFPKEGPSILRIQQVVRGDSAAYFCASSPERTEFYGYTFGSGTRLTVV.

In the case of this clonotype: A much bigger clone sits one base away, suggesting this may be a read error. This chain connects TRBV4-3 to TRBJ2-5; D remains ambiguous. This CDR3 contains 13 residues. The germline gives CDR1 LGHNA, CDR2 YSLEER. The CDR3 nucleotides are TGCGCCAACAGCCAAGTCGCCCAAGAGACCCAGTACTTC. This sequence encodes CANSQVAQETQYF.

Ten or more counts support this clonotype. The rearrangement uses TRBV29-1 and TRBJ1-1, with D maybe TRBD1 (6 bases). The CDR3 runs 13 residues. Trimming cost V 7 bases and J 5 bases, with 17 bases left between them. CDR1 SQVTM and CDR2 ANQGSEA come from the germline V gene. In DNA form, the CDR3 reads TGCAGCGGAACAGGGTACAGAGGTACTGAAGCTTTCTTT. Protein: CSGTGYRGTEAFF.

This clonotype has at least ten counts. The chain recombines TRBV20-1 with TRBJ2-7; TRBD1 aligns across 10 bases. Germline CDR1 is DFQATT and CDR2 is SNEGSKA (reference sequence). The junction had 4 bases not matched to a gene; V was cut back by 5 bases and J by 6 bases. This CDR3 spans 12 amino acids. CDR3 sequence reads: CSASGQGSEQYF. CDR3 nucleotide sequence: TGCAGTGCTTCGGGACAGGGGTCCGAGCAGTACTTC.

This clonotype was recorded a few times. A single base separates this from a much larger clone, so it may be a read error. The chain couples TRBV29-1 to TRBJ2-1, with TRBD1 matching over 7 bases. The CDR3 runs to 13 residues. With V trimmed by 5 bases and J by 10 bases, 11 bases remained unmatched. Germline CDR1 reads SQVTM; CDR2 reads ANQGSEA. CDR3 sequence reads: CSVTTGITYEQFF. The CDR3 nucleotides are TGCAGCGTTACGACAGGGATAACCTACGAGCAGTTCTTC.

By share, this clonotype ranks as medium-sized (0.01 to 0.1%). The rearrangement joins TRBV6-6 to TRBJ2-1; 7 positions agree with TRBD2. The trim removed 6 bases at V and 8 bases at J, leaving 13 bases unmatched. Germline CDR1 MNHNY, CDR2 SVGAGI (reference sequence). The CDR3 runs to 15 residues. This chain's CDR3 is CASSQWTSVVDEQFF. CDR3 bases: TGTGCCAGCAGCCAATGGACTAGTGTGGTTGATGAGCAGTTCTTC.

This clonotype was counted many times. The rearrangement links TRBV4-2 to TRBJ1-5; 8 nucleotides line up with TRBD1. The germline gives CDR1 LGHNA, CDR2 YNFKEQ. V dropped 4 bases and J dropped 2; count of bases not matched to a gene: 13. This CDR3 is built from 18 residues. The CDR3: CASSPRGQGAGGNQPQHF. In DNA, the CDR3 is TGTGCCAGCAGCCCACGAGGGCAGGGGGCGGGGGGCAATCAGCCCCAGCATTTT.

This clonotype showed up just a few times. The CDR3 loop is CAWSVGTGGDEQYF. In DNA form, the CDR3 reads TGTGCCTGGAGTGTTGGGACAGGGGGTGACGAGCAGTACTTC. The chain employs TRBV30 and TRBJ2-7, with 11 nucleotides matching TRBD1. The V and J ends lost 0 bases and 5 bases, in that order; junction bases with no gene match: 3. In germline, CDR1 is GTSNPN, CDR2 SVGIG (reference sequence). There are 14 residues in the CDR3.

This clonotype was recorded at least ten times. The rearrangement uses TRBV7-7 and TRBJ2-1; D ambiguous. Per germline, CDR1 SSHAT and CDR2 FNYEAQ (reference sequence). The ends were cut back, 4 bases at V and 8 bases at J, with 12 bases in the middle. This CDR3 is 13 amino acids long. CDR3 coding DNA: TGTGCCAGCAGCTCTGTCCTATCCCATGAGCAGTTCTTC. It codes for CASSSVLSHEQFF.

By its share, this clonotype is medium-sized (0.01 to 0.1%). This chain joins TRBV4-3 and TRBJ2-7; 7 bases fit TRBD2. J lost 7 bases, V lost 1 base, and 7 bases had no gene match. The CDR3 is made up of 14 amino acids. In germline, CDR1 is LGHNA, CDR2 YSLEER. DNA of the CDR3: TGCGCCAGCAGCCAAGGCCGCGGGGGTGATGAGCAGTACTTC. Its translation is CASSQGRGGDEQYF.

The chain has TRBV4-1 and TRBJ2-6; D may be TRBD1 (6 bases). CDR1 MGHRA and CDR2 YSYEKL come from the germline V gene. The CDR3 totals 15 residues. Trimming took 0 bases from V and 11 from J, leaving 14 bases between them. The CDR3 loop reads CASSQEQGTAYVLTF. DNA of the CDR3: TGCGCCAGCAGCCAAGAACAGGGAACAGCCTACGTCCTGACTTTC.